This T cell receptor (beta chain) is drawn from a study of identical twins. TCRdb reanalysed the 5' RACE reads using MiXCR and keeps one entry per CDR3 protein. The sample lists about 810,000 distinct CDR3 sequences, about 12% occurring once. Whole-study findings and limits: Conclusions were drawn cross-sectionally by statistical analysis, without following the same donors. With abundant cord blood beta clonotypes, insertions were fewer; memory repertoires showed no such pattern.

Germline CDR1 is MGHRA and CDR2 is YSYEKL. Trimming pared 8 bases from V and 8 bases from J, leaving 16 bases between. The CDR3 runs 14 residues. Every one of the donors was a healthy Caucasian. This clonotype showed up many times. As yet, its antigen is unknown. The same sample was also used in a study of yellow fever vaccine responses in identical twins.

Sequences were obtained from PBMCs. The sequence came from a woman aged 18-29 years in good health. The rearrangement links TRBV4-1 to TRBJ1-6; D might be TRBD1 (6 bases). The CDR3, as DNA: TGCGCCAGCGGTCGGGCACAGGGCGATTCACCCCTCCACTTT. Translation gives CASGRAQGDSPLHF.